Included here is one TCR beta chain sequence, with context. This sample stems from a study of blood T cell repertoires in COVID-19. Background on the study: The samples span acute and convalescent COVID-19 from the United States, Italy and Spain. From T cells, B-cell-depleted T cells, or PBMCs came the material, which was cDNA or gDNA.

This CDR3 region has 14 residues. V was clipped by 2 bases and J by 2 bases; unmatched bases: 3. Germline V gives CDR1 SGHTA, CDR2 FQGNSA. Original processing notes: By means of reference gene primer amplification, nucleated cell counts were estimated. Assay: immunoSEQ multiplex PCR; the TCRdb copy retains only in-frame clones and omits some. V and J calls plus clone size are reproduced from that table; the DNA served to infer D and trimming. Of fewer than 85,000 clones listed, around 90% are singletons. Sequenced material: peripheral blood. This sequence was found in a man aged 60-69 years with acute or convalescent COVID-19. The chain carries TRBV7-2 and TRBJ2-7; TRBD1 agrees at 7 bases. This CDR3 is CASSLIGTAYEQYF. CDR3 in DNA: TGTGCCAGCAGCTTAATCGGGACAGCCTACGAGCAGTACTTC. The full variable domain, in which reference TRBV7-2 and TRBJ2-7 provide the parts outside the CDR3, is GAGVSQSPSNKVTEKGKDVELRCDPISGHTALYWYRQSLGQGLEFLIYFQGNSAPDKSGLPSDRFSAERTGGSVSTLTIQRTQQEDSAVYLCASSLIGTAYEQYFGPGTRLTVT.